This TCR beta chain is from a study of early T cells in non-severe SARS-CoV-2 infection. Study in general: With bulk RNA from unsorted whole blood as input, sequencing yielded unpaired chains. General study results and limits: Matches to VDJdb favored anti-spike CD8 responses and missed private and CD4 specificities.

CDR1 SGHRS and CDR2 YFSETQ come from the germline V gene. The germline V and J ends were trimmed by 5 bases and 6 bases, with 8 bases remaining between them. This CDR3 is built from 11 residues. The TCR library protocol was used to attach unique molecular identifiers. These identifiers were attached to individual cDNA molecules. MiXCR, run by TCRdb on the 5' RACE reads, gives a single entry per CDR3 protein. The sample shows 25,000 to 30,000 distinct CDR3 sequences, about 4.2% of them seen only once. This clonotype has ten or more counts. Its target is unknown. The chain is built from TRBV5-1 and TRBJ1-1; D not resolved. The sequencing sample was made of whole blood. The origin of this receptor is an adult who was a healthcare worker with PCR-confirmed SARS-CoV-2 infection or an uninfected control (not recorded which). The CDR3 DNA sequence: TGCGCCAGCAGGGATCAATCTGAAGCTTTCTTT. Protein product: CASRDQSEAFF.